What follows is one T cell receptor (beta chain) and its context. This clonotype appeared many times. Its cognate antigen has yet to be identified. No much larger clonotype is one base removed from it; base qualities were not supplied. Stable Graves' hyperthyroidism was defined as no progression to ophthalmopathy during 18 months of follow-up. Hyperthyroidism patients were aged 18 to 65 years and newly diagnosed, with disease duration of less than 2 months. Patients with uncontrolled infections, other autoimmune diseases, pregnancy or lactation were excluded. Diagnoses were established on the basis of clinical symptoms, serum thyroxine and TRAb, thyroid ultrasound, and orbital computed tomography. PBMCs were isolated from roughly 10 ml of fresh peripheral blood by Ficoll-Paque density gradient centrifugation. Total RNA was extracted with Trizol reagent, and quality was checked on an Agilent 2100 Bioanalyzer.

The sample is drawn from a study of T cells in Graves' hyperthyroidism and ophthalmopathy (dated by TCRdb to the late 2010s). Background on the whole study: Peripheral blood samples were taken at the time of initial diagnosis, prior to any treatment. TCR V-J signatures able to tell the groups apart were searched for in a discovery cohort of 90 to 100 patients, of whom more than 40 had Graves' ophthalmopathy and around 58 had stable Graves' hyperthyroidism. Whether ophthalmopathy could be predicted prospectively was tested in an independent validation cohort made up of fewer than 20 hyperthyroidism patients plus 17 patients who later progressed to ophthalmopathy. The 75 to 100 discovery patients were divided at random into training and test sets in a 7:3 ratio. In addition, the study compared T-cell repertoires in thyroid tissue and in blood from 6 or 7 Graves' hyperthyroidism patients. Following sampling, methimazole starting at 30 mg daily was given to hyperthyroidism patients, and high-dose intravenous methylprednisolone was given to ophthalmopathy patients. The paper describes TCR Vbeta CDR3 sequencing of 130 to 150 peripheral blood samples, made up of around 41 ophthalmopathy patients, 70 to 75 hyperthyroidism patients and roughly 17 progressor patients.

The junction carries 9 bases between V and J, which are trimmed by 1 base and 4 bases respectively. The CDR3, cysteine through phenylalanine, is 13 amino acids long. Kept here is only the CDR3 DNA, which spans 39 bases and is read in frame from base 1. Taken from the germline V gene, the CDR1 and CDR2 loops are SGHDT and YYEEEE. What the study reported, not specific to this receptor: Sample size was not statistically predetermined, and blinding of investigators to group allocation was not performed. In cross-validation, a model built on a 13 V-J signature told ophthalmopathy apart from stable hyperthyroidism with approximately 90% sensitivity and 81% to 82% specificity, and in testing the same model reached 80%/75%. Blood samples also contained most of the expanded thyroid clonotypes (frequency above 0.001), which suggests that blood repertoires may reflect thyroid immune responses. In validation, progression to ophthalmopathy was predicted by the model with roughly 71% sensitivity and 72% to 85% specificity, a median of approximately 6.5 months before onset.

Amplification of TCR beta CDR3 regions was carried out from RNA transcripts. For the first round of RT-PCR on the TCR CDR3, the HTBI primer set was used together with the Qiagen OneStep RT-PCR kit. Libraries were constructed in a second round of multiplex PCR, after which size selection and purification were performed. Libraries were sequenced paired-end with 100 bp reads on an Illumina HiSeq2000. As for the original processing: Raw data were processed with SOAPnuke, discarding reads with adapters, uncalled bases, mean Phred below 15, or no exact constant-primer or identifier match. High-quality paired reads were merged with COPE v1.2.5, and unique nucleotide sequences were defined as clonotypes. Clonotypes were aligned to IMGT TRBV, TRBD and TRBJ reference segments using MiTCR v1.1. The analysis included only V-J combinations with a frequency above 0.0001, which together covered more than 98% of the repertoires. A TCS score was defined as the ratio between F50 (clonal expansion) and ExV (chaos), using BLOSUM62-based TCRdist between CDR3 peptides within each V-J. Welch's t-statistics and random forest reduced around 510 V-J features to 10 to 15, which were used in a naive Bayes classifier (R e1071). Using fastp at Q25 and MiXCR, TCRdb reprocessed the public reads and kept productive beta chains. Under each unique CDR3 protein, matching rows form one entry showing the most common genes and DNA. The V and J calls, along with clone size, are taken from TCRdb and not from the paper's own processing. A total of 350,000 to 400,000 distinct CDR3 sequences appear in this sample, roughly 19% of them only once. The top ten clonotypes cover 3% to 4% of the sample.

The chain couples TRBV5-6 to TRBJ2-7; the D gene cannot be resolved reliably. The receptor was derived from a woman younger than 30 with Graves' hyperthyroidism. The sequencing sample was made of blood. The sequence in DNA is TGTGCCAGCAGCTTGTGGCGGAATTACGAGCAGTACTTC. Translated, this is CASSLWRNYEQYF. This CDR3, with the reference TRBV5-6 and TRBJ2-7 proteins standing in past its ends, gives the full variable domain DAGVTQSPTHLIKTRGQQVTLRCSPKSGHDTVSWYQQALGQGPQFIFQYYEEEERQRGNFPDRFSGHQFPNYSSELNVNALLLGDSALYLCASSLWRNYEQYFGPGTRLTVT.